The T cell receptor (beta chain) described here comes from a study of Graves' ophthalmopathy and Graves' hyperthyroidism. Study outcomes and limitations: Ophthalmopathy was separated from stable hyperthyroidism by a 13-signature model with around 89% sensitivity and around 81% specificity.

Scientists amplified the TCR beta CDR3 regions from RNA transcripts. A first-round RT-PCR used HTBI primers, followed by a second-round multiplex PCR. MiXCR, applied by TCRdb to the multiplex PCR reads, yields one record per CDR3 protein. The sample includes around 15,000 distinct CDR3 sequences, 46% seen only once; the top ten take roughly 27%. In germline, CDR1 is WNHNN, CDR2 SYGVQD (reference sequence). The V end lost 1 base, the J end lost 4 bases, and 5 bases lay between the germline ends. The CDR3 sequence is 14 residues long. This clonotype was seen only a few times. What it binds is not known. The sequenced sample consisted of peripheral blood. This sequence was found in a woman aged 40 to 50 with stable Graves' hyperthyroidism. The rearrangement uses TRBV10-1 and TRBJ1-6, with no clear D. This chain's CDR3 is CASSELGYNSPLHF. CDR3 DNA: TGCGCCAGCAGTGAGTTGGGGTATAATTCACCCCTCCACTTT.